One and the same sample provided the 10 T cell receptor beta chains below, sequenced in a study of T cell responses to AZD1222 COVID-19 vaccine. Method: immunoSEQ multiplex PCR; TCRdb's copy keeps in-frame clones and lacks some. The sample records some 170,000 clones, roughly 90% being singletons. The sample here was peripheral blood, taken 28 days after the second AZD1222 dose. These receptors all come from an adult who received the AZD1222 COVID-19 vaccine.

V and J are TRBV18 and TRBJ1-5; 8 bases match TRBD1. Trimming at V came to 6 bases and at J to 0 bases, leaving 7 bases not matched to a gene. Germline V CDR1 and CDR2: KGHSH, LQKENI. CDR3 length: 16 amino acids. This CDR3 reads CASSRRQGLSNQPQHF. CDR3 DNA sequence: TGTGCCAGCTCGCGCCGACAGGGGCTTAGCAATCAGCCCCAGCATTTT.

The J gene is TRBJ1-5, the V gene TRBV2; perhaps TRBD1 as D (6 bases). V lost 8 bases to trimming and J lost 1 base, with 9 bases between them. In germline, CDR1 is SNHLY, CDR2 FYNNEI. This CDR3 is built from 13 residues. The CDR3 DNA follows: TGTGCCAGCTCCGGACAGAGCAATCAGCCCCAGCATTTT. Translation: CASSGQSNQPQHF.

The chain links TRBV3-1 (or the pseudogene TRBV3-2) to TRBJ1-3, with TRBD1 matching over 7 bases. CDR1 is LGHDT and CDR2 is YNNKEL in the germline V gene (reference sequence). The CDR3 consists of 17 residues. V was clipped by 0 bases and J by 0 bases; unmatched bases: 5. The CDR3 spells CASSQEGTAVSGNTIYF. The CDR3, as DNA: TGTGCCAGCAGCCAAGAGGGGACAGCAGTCTCTGGAAACACCATATATTTT.

In this sample, this clone turned up a few times. The chain recombines TRBV12-5 with TRBJ1-1; TRBD1 might be the D (6 bases). Trimming stripped 10 bases from V and 1 base from J, with 16 bases between. The CDR3 totals 14 residues. CDR1 is LGHNT and CDR2 is FRNRAP in the germline V gene. The chain's CDR3 is CATSQRGANTEAFF. Written as DNA, the CDR3 is TGTGCTACCTCTCAGCGGGGGGCGAACACTGAAGCTTTCTTT.

The chain links TRBV19 to TRBJ1-1, with TRBD1 matching 7 bases. V was clipped by 5 bases and J by 4 bases; unmatched bases: 7. This CDR3 contains 14 residues. Per germline, CDR1 LNHDA and CDR2 SQIVND (reference sequence). The DNA for the CDR3 is TGTGCCAGTAGTGGCAGCTACAGGGGCACTGAAGCTTTCTTT. Protein: CASSGSYRGTEAFF.

This chain links TRBV30 with TRBJ1-2, with no clear D. Trimming cost V 4 bases and J 2 bases, with 14 bases left between them. CDR1 and CDR2 (germline): GTSNPN, SVGIG (reference sequence). This CDR3 has 14 residues. CDR3 protein: CAWTRRSPNYGYTF. The CDR3 DNA is TGTGCCTGGACCCGGAGGAGCCCCAACTATGGCTACACCTTC.

The chain links TRBV3-1 (or the pseudogene TRBV3-2) to TRBJ2-1, with D uncertain. CDR3 size: 12 residues. V was clipped by 5 bases and J by 7 bases, with 9 bases between them. The germline gives CDR1 LGHDT, CDR2 YNNKEL (reference sequence). CDR3: CASSLLTNEQFF. In DNA, the CDR3 is TGTGCCAGCAGCTTACTTACAAATGAGCAGTTCTTC.

The chain joins TRBV24-1 to TRBJ2-2; D unresolved. Per the germline V gene, CDR1 is KGHDR and CDR2 is SFDVKD. The germline V and J ends were trimmed by 3 bases and 6 bases, with 10 bases remaining between them. The CDR3 totals 14 residues. The CDR3 DNA is TGTGCCACCAGTGATAGGTTAGAACCCGGGGAGCTGTTTTTT. It encodes CATSDRLEPGELFF.

The rearrangement uses TRBV27 and TRBJ1-1; tentative D call: TRBD1 (6 bases). Germline V gene data show CDR1 as MNHEY and CDR2 as SMNVEV (reference sequence). V lost 5 bases to trimming and J lost 2 bases, with 15 bases between them. The CDR3 loop spans 15 amino acids. Here the CDR3 reads CASSTRQDLNTEAFF. The CDR3 DNA is TGTGCCAGCAGTACCCGACAGGACCTCAACACTGAAGCTTTCTTT.

The gene calls are TRBV7-8 and TRBJ2-3; either TRBD1 or TRBD2 may supply D (5 bases each). This CDR3 has 15 amino acids. V lost 1 base, J lost 2 bases, and 10 bases lay in between. Germline values: CDR1 SGHVS, CDR2 FQNEAQ. In DNA form, the CDR3 reads TGTGCCAGCAGCTTAGTTAGGGGACCCACAGATACGCAGTATTTT. It specifies CASSLVRGPTDTQYF.